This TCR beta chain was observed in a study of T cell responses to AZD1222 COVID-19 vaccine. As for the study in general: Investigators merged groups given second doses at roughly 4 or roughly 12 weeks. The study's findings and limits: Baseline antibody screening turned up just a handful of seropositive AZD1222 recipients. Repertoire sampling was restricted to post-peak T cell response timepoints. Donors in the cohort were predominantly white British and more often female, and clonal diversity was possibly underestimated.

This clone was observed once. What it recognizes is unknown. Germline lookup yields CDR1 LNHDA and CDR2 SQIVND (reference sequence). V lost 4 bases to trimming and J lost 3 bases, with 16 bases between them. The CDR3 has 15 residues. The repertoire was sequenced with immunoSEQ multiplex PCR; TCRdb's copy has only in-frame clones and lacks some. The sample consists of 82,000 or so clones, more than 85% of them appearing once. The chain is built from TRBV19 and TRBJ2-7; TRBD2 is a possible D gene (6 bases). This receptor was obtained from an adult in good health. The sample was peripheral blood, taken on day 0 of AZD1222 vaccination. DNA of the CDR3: TGTGCCAGTAGTACTCCGGGACTTTTTGGCTACGAGCAGTACTTC. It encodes CASSTPGLFGYEQYF.